Sequencing of this TCR beta chain was carried out in a study of blood T cell repertoires in COVID-19. Overall study context: Acute and convalescent COVID-19 samples came from the United States, Italy and Spain.

Here immunoSEQ multiplex PCR was the method, and the copy in TCRdb shows in-frame clones only, minus some. This sample has around 84,000 clones, with 70% to 80% found just once. V lost 0 bases and J lost 6, with 10 bases in between. Germline loops: CDR1 SGHNT, CDR2 YYREEE (reference sequence). The CDR3 has 13 residues. The chain has TRBV5-4 and TRBJ2-7; D is ambiguous. This TCR derives from a man aged 50-60 years with active or convalescent COVID-19. The sample was peripheral blood. Here the CDR3 DNA reads TGTGCCAGCAGCTTGGGAACCCAGCGCGAGCAGTACTTC. It codes for CASSLGTQREQYF.